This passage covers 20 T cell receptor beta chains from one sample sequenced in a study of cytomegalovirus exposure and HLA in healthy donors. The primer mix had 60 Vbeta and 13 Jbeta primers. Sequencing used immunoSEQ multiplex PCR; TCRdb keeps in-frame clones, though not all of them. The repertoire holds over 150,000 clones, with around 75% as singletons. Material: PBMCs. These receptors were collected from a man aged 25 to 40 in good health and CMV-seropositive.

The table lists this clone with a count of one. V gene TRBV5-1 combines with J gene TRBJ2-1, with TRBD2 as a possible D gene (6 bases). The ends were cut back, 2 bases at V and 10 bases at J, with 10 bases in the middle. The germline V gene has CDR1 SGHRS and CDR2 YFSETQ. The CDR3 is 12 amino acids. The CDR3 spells CASSLITSEQFF. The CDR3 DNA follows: TGCGCCAGCAGCTTAATCACTAGCGAGCAGTTCTTC.

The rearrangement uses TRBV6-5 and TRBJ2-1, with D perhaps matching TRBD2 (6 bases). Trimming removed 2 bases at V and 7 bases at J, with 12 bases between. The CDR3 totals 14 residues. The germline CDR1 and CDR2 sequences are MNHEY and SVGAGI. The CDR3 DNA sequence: TGTGCCAGCAGTTACGGGACTTTGAGGAATGAGCAGTTCTTC. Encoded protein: CASSYGTLRNEQFF.

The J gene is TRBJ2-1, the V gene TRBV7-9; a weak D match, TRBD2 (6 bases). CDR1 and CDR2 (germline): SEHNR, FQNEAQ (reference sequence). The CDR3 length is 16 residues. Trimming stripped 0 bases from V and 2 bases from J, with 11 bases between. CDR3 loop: CASSLAVSGAYNEQFF. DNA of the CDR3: TGTGCCAGCAGCTTAGCGGTTAGCGGAGCCTACAATGAGCAGTTCTTC. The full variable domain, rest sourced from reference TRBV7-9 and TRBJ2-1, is DTGVSQNPRHKITKRGQNVTFRCDPISEHNRLYWYRQTLGQGPEFLTYFQNEAQLEKSRLLSDRFSAERPKGSFSTLEIQRTEQGDSAMYLCASSLAVSGAYNEQFFGPGTRLTVL.

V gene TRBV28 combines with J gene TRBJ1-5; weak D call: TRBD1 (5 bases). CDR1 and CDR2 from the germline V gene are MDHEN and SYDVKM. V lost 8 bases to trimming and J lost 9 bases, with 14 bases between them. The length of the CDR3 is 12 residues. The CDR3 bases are TGTGCCAGCGGCCAGGGTCAACTGCCCCAGCATTTT. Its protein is CASGQGQLPQHF.

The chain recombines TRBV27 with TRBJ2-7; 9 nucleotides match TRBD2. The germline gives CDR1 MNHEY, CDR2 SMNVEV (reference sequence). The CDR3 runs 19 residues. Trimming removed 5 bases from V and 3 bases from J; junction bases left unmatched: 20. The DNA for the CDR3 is TGTGCCAGCAGTGTACGTTCGTTGACTAGCGGAGGGGACTACTACGAGCAGTACTTC. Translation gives CASSVRSLTSGGDYYEQYF.

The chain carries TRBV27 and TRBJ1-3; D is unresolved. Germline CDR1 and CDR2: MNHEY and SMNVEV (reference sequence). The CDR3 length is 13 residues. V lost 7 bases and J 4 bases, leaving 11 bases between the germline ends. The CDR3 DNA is TGTGCCAGCAAGGTCACGGGGGGAAACACCATATATTTT. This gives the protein CASKVTGGNTIYF.

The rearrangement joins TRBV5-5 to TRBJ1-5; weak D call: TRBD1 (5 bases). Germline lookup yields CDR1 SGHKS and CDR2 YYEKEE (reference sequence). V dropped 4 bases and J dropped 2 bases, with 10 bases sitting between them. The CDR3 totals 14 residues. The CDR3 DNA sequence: TGTGCCAGCAGCCCGGGGGTGGGCAATCAGCCCCAGCATTTT. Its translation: CASSPGVGNQPQHF.

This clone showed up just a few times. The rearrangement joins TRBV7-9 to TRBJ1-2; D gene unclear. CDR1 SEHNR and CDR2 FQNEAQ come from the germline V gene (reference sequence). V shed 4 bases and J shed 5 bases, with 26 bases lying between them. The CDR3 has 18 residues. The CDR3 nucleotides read TGTGCCAGCAGCTCCTCCGGGAGGGAATGCCCCTTTCTATATGGCTACACCTTC. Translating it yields CASSSSGRECPFLYGYTF.

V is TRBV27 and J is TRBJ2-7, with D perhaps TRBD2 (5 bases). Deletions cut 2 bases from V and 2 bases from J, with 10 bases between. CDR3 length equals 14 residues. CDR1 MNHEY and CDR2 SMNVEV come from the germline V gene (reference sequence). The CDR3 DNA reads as TGTGCCAGCAGTTTAGTTAGCGCTACCTACGAGCAGTACTTC. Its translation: CASSLVSATYEQYF.

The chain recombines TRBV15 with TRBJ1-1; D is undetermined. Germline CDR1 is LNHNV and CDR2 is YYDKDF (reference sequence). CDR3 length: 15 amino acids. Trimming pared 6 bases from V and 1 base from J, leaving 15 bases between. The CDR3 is CATRQVFPQNTEAFF. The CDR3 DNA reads TGTGCCACCAGGCAGGTTTTTCCGCAGAACACTGAAGCTTTCTTT. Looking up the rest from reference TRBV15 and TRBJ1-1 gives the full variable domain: DAMVIQNPRYQVTQFGKPVTLSCSQTLNHNVMYWYQQKSSQAPKLLFHYYDKDFNNEADTPDNFQSRRPNTSFCFLDIRSPGLGDTAMYLCATRQVFPQNTEAFFGQGTRLTVV.

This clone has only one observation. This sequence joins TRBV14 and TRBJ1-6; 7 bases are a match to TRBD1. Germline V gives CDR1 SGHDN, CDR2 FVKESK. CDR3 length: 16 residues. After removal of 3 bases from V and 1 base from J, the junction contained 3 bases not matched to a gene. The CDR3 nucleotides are TGTGCCAGCAGCCAGCCACAGGGGTCCTATAATTCACCCCTCCACTTT. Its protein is CASSQPQGSYNSPLHF.

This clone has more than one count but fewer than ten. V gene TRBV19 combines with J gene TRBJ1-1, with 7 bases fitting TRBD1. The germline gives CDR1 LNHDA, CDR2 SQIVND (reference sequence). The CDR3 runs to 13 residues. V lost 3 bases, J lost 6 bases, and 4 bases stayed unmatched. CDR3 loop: CASSIRQGAEAFF. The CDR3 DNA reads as TGTGCCAGTAGTATTAGGCAGGGGGCTGAAGCTTTCTTT.

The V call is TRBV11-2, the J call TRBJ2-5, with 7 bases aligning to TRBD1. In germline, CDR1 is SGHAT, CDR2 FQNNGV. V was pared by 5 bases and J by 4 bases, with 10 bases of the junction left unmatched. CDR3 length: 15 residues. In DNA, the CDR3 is TGTGCCAGCAGCAGGGGACAGCCTACCGGAGAGACCCAGTACTTC. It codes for CASSRGQPTGETQYF.

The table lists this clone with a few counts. DNA of the CDR3: TGCGCCAGCAGCTTAGAACAGAACTATGGCTACACCTTC. The encoded protein is CASSLEQNYGYTF. The chain couples TRBV4-1 to TRBJ1-2; no clear D gene. Deletions cut 5 bases from V and 2 bases from J, with 9 bases between. The CDR3 sequence is 13 residues long. The germline V gene has CDR1 MGHRA and CDR2 YSYEKL.

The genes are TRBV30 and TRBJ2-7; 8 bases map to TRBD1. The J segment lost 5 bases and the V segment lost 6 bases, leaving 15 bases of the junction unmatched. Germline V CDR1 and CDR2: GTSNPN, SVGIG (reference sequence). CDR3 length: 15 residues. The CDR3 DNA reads TGTGCCTGTCCCAGTGGGGCAGGGGGCCGTAACGAGCAGTACTTC. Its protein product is CACPSGAGGRNEQYF.

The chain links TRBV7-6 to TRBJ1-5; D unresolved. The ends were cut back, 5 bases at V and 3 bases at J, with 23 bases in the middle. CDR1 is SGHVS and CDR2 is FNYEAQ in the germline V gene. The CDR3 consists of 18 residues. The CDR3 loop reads CASSLEHGGSIANQPQHF. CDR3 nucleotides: TGTGCCAGCAGCCTAGAACATGGAGGGTCCATAGCCAATCAGCCCCAGCATTTT.

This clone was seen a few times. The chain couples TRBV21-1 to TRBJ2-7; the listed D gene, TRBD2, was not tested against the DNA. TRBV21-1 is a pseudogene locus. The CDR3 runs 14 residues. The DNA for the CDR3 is TGTGCCAGCAGCAAAGAAGCTAGCACTGGCGAGCAGTACTTC. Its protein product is CASSKEASTGEQYF.

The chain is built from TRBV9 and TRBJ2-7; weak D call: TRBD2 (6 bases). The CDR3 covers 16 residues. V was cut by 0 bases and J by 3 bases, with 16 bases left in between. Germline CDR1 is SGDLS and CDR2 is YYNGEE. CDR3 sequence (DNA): TGTGCCAGCAGCGTAGGCGGAAGCGGGCGCCACTACGAGCAGTACTTC. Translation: CASSVGGSGRHYEQYF.

The DNA for the CDR3 is TGTGCCAGCAGCTTTTCCCAGTGGTCCTACGAGCAGTACTTC. The encoded protein is CASSFSQWSYEQYF. The chain is built from TRBV7-9 and TRBJ2-7; D remains ambiguous. Germline V gives CDR1 SEHNR, CDR2 FQNEAQ (reference sequence). The CDR3 runs 14 residues. V was shortened by 3 bases and J by 1 base, with 10 bases between the two germline ends. The full variable domain, with the rest looked up from reference TRBV7-9 and TRBJ2-7, is DTGVSQNPRHKITKRGQNVTFRCDPISEHNRLYWYRQTLGQGPEFLTYFQNEAQLEKSRLLSDRFSAERPKGSFSTLEIQRTEQGDSAMYLCASSFSQWSYEQYFGPGTRLTVT.

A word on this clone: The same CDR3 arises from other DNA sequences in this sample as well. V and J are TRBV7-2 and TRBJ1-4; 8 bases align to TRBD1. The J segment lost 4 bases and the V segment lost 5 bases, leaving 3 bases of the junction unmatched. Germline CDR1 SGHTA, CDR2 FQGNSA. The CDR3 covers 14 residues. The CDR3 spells CASSLQGGNEKLFF. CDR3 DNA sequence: TGTGCCAGCAGCCTACAGGGGGGTAATGAAAAACTGTTTTTT.